Listed below are T cell receptor beta chains from one sample, sequenced in a study of T cell repertoires in cytomegalovirus infection. TCRdb reprocessed the reads with MiXCR, giving one entry per CDR3 protein. The table lists some 280,000 distinct CDR3 sequences, about 13% of them singletons. The sequenced sample consisted of PBMCs. The receptors were gathered from a human donor in good health (CMV status not recorded). Some clones in this sample may be carry-over from other donors' samples. Each CDR3 is given with its conserved first and last residue. Each record gives: clone size, D gene, V gene, CDR3 length, J gene, CDR3 DNA, CDR3 protein. A D gene is named only where the DNA matches it firmly. Size is stated for part of the rows, as once, few or many counts, or as a class when the clone is expanded.

many	TRBD2	TRBV4-1	16	TRBJ2-2	TGCGCCAGCAGCCCTCTAGCGGGGGCGAACACCGGGGAGCTGTTTTTT	CASSPLAGANTGELFF
few	NA	TRBV28	13	TRBJ2-3	TGTGCCAGCGAGGGATCCTACACAGATACGCAGTATTTT	CASEGSYTDTQYF
NA	TRBD2	TRBV20-1	16	TRBJ2-1	TGCAGTGCTAGAGCCCCTGGCGGGAGGGCCGACAATGAGCAGTTCTTC	CSARAPGGRADNEQFF
NA	NA	TRBV15	15	TRBJ2-1	TGTGCCACCAGCACTTTGGGGGACAAGAACAATGAGCAGTTCTTC	CATSTLGDKNNEQFF
few	NA	TRBV6-4	15	TRBJ2-6	TGTGCCAGCAGCCCTGGGGAGCCTGGGGCCAACGTCCTGACTTTC	CASSPGEPGANVLTF
many	TRBD2	TRBV7-2	15	TRBJ2-7	TGTGCCAGCAGCCCGAGGGGAGGGCCCGGGTACGAGCAGTACTTC	CASSPRGGPGYEQYF
few	NA	TRBV6-6	16	TRBJ2-7	TGTGCCAGCCAGCGTAGTGAGTCGGGGCGCTCCTACGAGCAGTACTTC	CASQRSESGRSYEQYF
many	TRBD1	TRBV7-6	14	TRBJ1-2	TGTGCCAGCAGCTTGGGACAGGGGGCGGGAGGCTACACCTTC	CASSLGQGAGGYTF
many	NA	TRBV7-8	13	TRBJ2-7	TGTGCCAGCAGCTTAATGCAGAACGGCGAGCAGTACTTC	CASSLMQNGEQYF
NA	NA	TRBV3-1	13	TRBJ1-3	TGTGCCAGCAGCCAAGGGGGGGCCGTGGCCATATATTTT	CASSQGGAVAIYF
many	TRBD2	TRBV14	17	TRBJ2-5	TGTGCCAGCAGCCAAGTTCTAGCGGGGGGGCCCCGGGAGACCCAGTACTTC	CASSQVLAGGPRETQYF
NA	TRBD2	TRBV20-1	15	TRBJ2-1	TGCAGTGCTAGATTAGCGGGGTACCCCTACAATGAGCAGTTCTTC	CSARLAGYPYNEQFF
NA	TRBD1	TRBV6-6	15	TRBJ1-5	TGTGCCAGCAGTTCGGGACAGTATAGCAATCAGCCCCAGCATTTT	CASSSGQYSNQPQHF
few	NA	TRBV28	17	TRBJ2-6	TGTGGGCCTGGAGGAAGGAAAAAATTACCTGGGGCCAACGTCCTGACTTTC	CGPGGRKKLPGANVLTF
few	NA	TRBV2	14	TRBJ1-4	TGTGCCAGCCTAGGACGGGAGGATAATGAAAAACTGTTTTTT	CASLGREDNEKLFF
many	NA	TRBV5-4	12	TRBJ2-3	TGTGCCAGCAGCTACCGCGGTGAGACGCAGTATTTT	CASSYRGETQYF
NA	NA	TRBV7-9	15	TRBJ2-1	TGTGCCAGCAGCGCCTTGGGGAGCTCCTACAATGAGCAGTTCTTC	CASSALGSSYNEQFF
few	TRBD1	TRBV5-6	17	TRBJ1-2	TGTGCCAGCAGCGACCGGGACAGGGGGGTGCCTATCGATGGCTACACCTTC	CASSDRDRGVPIDGYTF
NA	NA	TRBV3-1	17	TRBJ2-5	TGTGCCAGCAGCCAAGATGGGCAGGAGAGCCTCCAAGAGACCCAGTACTTC	CASSQDGQESLQETQYF
NA	NA	TRBV12-3/TRBV12-4	17	TRBJ2-7	TGTGCCAGCAGTTTATATGGCAGGCCAGATTATCCCCACGAGCAGTACTTC	CASSLYGRPDYPHEQYF
NA	NA	TRBV7-2	15	TRBJ1-5	TGTGCCCGCAGCTTGCGAGGGGGGGCCAATCAGCCCCAGCATTTT	CARSLRGGANQPQHF
NA	NA	TRBV4-3	15	TRBJ1-2	TGCGCCAGCAGCCAAGATGGCAGGGACTCCTATGGCTACACCTTC	CASSQDGRDSYGYTF
many	TRBD2	TRBV2	13	TRBJ2-3	TGTGCCAGCACGCGGGAGGTCGCAGATACGCAGTATTTT	CASTREVADTQYF
many	NA	TRBV12-5	13	TRBJ2-2	TGTGCTAGTGGACCAGACCACACCGGGGAGCTGTTTTTT	CASGPDHTGELFF
many	NA	TRBV7-2	12	TRBJ1-2	TGTGCCAGCAGCCCCATGGGTGATGGCTACACCTTC	CASSPMGDGYTF
few	NA	TRBV11-2	16	TRBJ1-1	TGTGCCAGCAGCTTAGATTGGGCGAGTATGAACACTGAAGCTTTCTTT	CASSLDWASMNTEAFF
many	NA	TRBV7-2	15	TRBJ2-7	TGTGCCAGCAGCTTAGCCCCAGGGGCTGGCTACGAGCAGTACTTC	CASSLAPGAGYEQYF
many	NA	TRBV12-3/TRBV12-4	15	TRBJ2-1	TGTGCCAGCAGTTCAACCGACCGCCCTTACAATGAGCAGTTCTTC	CASSSTDRPYNEQFF
NA	TRBD2	TRBV6-2/TRBV6-3	19	TRBJ2-1	TGTGCCAGCAGTCGTCCCGGGACTAGCGGTTCCGGGGCCTACAATGAGCAGTTCTTC	CASSRPGTSGSGAYNEQFF
many	NA	TRBV19	16	TRBJ2-6	TGTGCCAGTAGTCCACTGGGGGGAGTTGGGGCCAACGTCCTGACTTTC	CASSPLGGVGANVLTF
few	NA	TRBV6-5	16	TRBJ1-2	TGTGCCAGCAGTTACTCCCGACAGGAATCTGCCTATGGCTACACCTTC	CASSYSRQESAYGYTF
many	TRBD2	TRBV7-9	14	TRBJ2-5	TGTGCCAGCAGCCCTACCCAGGGAGGGAAGACCCAGTACTTC	CASSPTQGGKTQYF
NA	TRBD2	TRBV5-1	19	TRBJ2-5	TGCGCCAGCAGCTTGGGTACTCGGGCCGGGACTAGCGGGGAAGAGACCCAGTACTTC	CASSLGTRAGTSGEETQYF
few	NA	TRBV20-1	13	TRBJ1-4	TGCAGTGCTGGGGGGGGCGCGTATGAAAAACTGTTTTTT	CSAGGGAYEKLFF
few	NA	TRBV15	15	TRBJ2-1	TGTGCCACCAGCAGGACTGCGCGCTCACTTAATGAGCAGTTCTTC	CATSRTARSLNEQFF
NA	NA	TRBV3-1	17	TRBJ2-6	TGTGCCAGCAGCCAAGAGCCCAGGGTGAGTGGGGCCAACGTCCTGACTTTC	CASSQEPRVSGANVLTF
few	TRBD2	TRBV15	16	TRBJ2-3	TGTGCCACCAGCAGAGGACTAGCGGGGTTTACAGATACGCAGTATTTT	CATSRGLAGFTDTQYF
many	NA	TRBV29-1	12	TRBJ1-1	TGCAGCGTTGCTGGACCGAACACTGAAGCTTTCTTT	CSVAGPNTEAFF
NA	TRBD1	TRBV20-1	15	TRBJ1-6	TGCAGTGCTAGAGCGTCGGGACAGTATAATTCACCCCTCCACTTT	CSARASGQYNSPLHF